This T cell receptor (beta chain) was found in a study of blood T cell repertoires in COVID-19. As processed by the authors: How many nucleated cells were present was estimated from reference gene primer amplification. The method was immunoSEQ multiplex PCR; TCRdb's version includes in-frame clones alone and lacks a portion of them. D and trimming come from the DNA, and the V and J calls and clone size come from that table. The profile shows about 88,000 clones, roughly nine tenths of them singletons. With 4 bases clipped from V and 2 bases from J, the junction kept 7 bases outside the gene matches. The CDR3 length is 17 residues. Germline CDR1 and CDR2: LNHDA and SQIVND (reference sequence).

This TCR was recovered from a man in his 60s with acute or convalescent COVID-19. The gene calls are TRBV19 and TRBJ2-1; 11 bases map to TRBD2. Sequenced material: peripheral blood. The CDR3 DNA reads TGTGCCAGTAGTAGGACTAGCGGGTCCCCTACCTACAATGAGCAGTTCTTC. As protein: CASSRTSGSPTYNEQFF.